This T cell receptor (beta chain) originates from a study of PD-1 blockade in classical Hodgkin lymphoma. Points from the study as a whole: Newly diagnosed patients and complete responders had comparable diversity at baseline. Patients with an early start, nivolumab under 1 year after ASCT, were excluded.

This clone is a singleton in its sample. Its antigen is not identified. Every patient experienced relapse after autologous stem cell transplantation, and brentuximab vedotin exposure varied. Best responses were complete response, partial response or progressive disease. Assay used: immunoSEQ multiplex PCR; TCRdb lists only in-frame clones, some missing. This table has about 30,000 clones, 60% to 85% appearing once. V was cut by 0 bases and J by 6 bases, with 10 bases left in between. In germline, CDR1 is MGHRA, CDR2 YSYEKL. The CDR3 runs to 14 residues. This TCR derives from a human donor with classical Hodgkin lymphoma. The rearrangement uses TRBV4-1 and TRBJ2-3; TRBD1 or TRBD2 may be the D gene (5 bases each). Sequencing used peripheral blood mononuclear cells (PBMCs), obtained before the second cycle of nivolumab. CDR3 in amino acids: CASSQELGVDTQYF. The CDR3 nucleotides are TGCGCCAGCAGCCAAGAGCTGGGGGTGGATACGCAGTATTTT.